This TCR beta chain is drawn from a study of T cells in Graves' hyperthyroidism and ophthalmopathy. V gave up 7 bases and J gave up 4 bases, with 24 bases separating them. The CDR3 extends over 17 amino acids. Germline lookup yields CDR1 MDHEN and CDR2 SYDVKM. Cells are PBMCs isolated from approximately 9.2 ml of fresh blood. This clonotype has a count of ten or more. What was amplified from RNA transcripts were TCR beta CDR3 regions. Researchers ran a first-round RT-PCR on the TCR CDR3 using the HTBI primer set. TCRdb analysed the multiplex PCR reads with MiXCR anew, one entry per CDR3 protein. The repertoire holds 90,000 to 120,000 distinct CDR3 sequences, 15% to 20% seen once, with 40% to 50% in the top ten.

Sequencing was carried out using blood. This chain connects TRBV28 to TRBJ2-3; D may correspond to TRBD1 or TRBD2 (5 bases each). This TCR was recovered from a woman aged 45-65 years with Graves' hyperthyroidism. CDR3 in DNA: TGTGCCAGCACCAAAGGGACGATCACCCACGGGGCAGATACGCAGTATTTT. It is translated as CASTKGTITHGADTQYF.